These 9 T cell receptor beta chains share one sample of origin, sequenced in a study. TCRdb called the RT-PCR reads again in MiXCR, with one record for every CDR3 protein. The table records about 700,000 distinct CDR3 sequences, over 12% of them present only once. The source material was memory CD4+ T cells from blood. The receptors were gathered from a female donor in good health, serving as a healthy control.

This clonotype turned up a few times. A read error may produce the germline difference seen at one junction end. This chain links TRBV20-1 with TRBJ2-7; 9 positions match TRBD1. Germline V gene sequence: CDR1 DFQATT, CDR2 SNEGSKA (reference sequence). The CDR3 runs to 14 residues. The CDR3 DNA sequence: TGCAGTGTTAGAGGTGGGACAGGGAAAGGCGAGCAGTACTTC. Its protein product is CSVRGGTGKGEQYF.

Written as DNA, the CDR3 is TGCGCCAGCAGCTTCCAGGACAGGATCACAGATACGCAGTATTTT. It codes for CASSFQDRITDTQYF. This rearrangement joins TRBV5-1 to TRBJ2-3; 7 nucleotides line up with TRBD1. The CDR3 is made up of 15 amino acids. Germline-derived CDR1 and CDR2 are SGHRS and YFSETQ. J was trimmed by 2 bases and V by 2 bases; bases with no gene match: 5. The variable domain in full, completed from reference TRBV5-1 and TRBJ2-3, reads KAGVTQTPRYLIKTRGQQVTLSCSPISGHRSVSWYQQTPGQGLQFLFEYFSETQRNKGNFPGRFSGRQFSNSRSEMNVSTLELGDSALYLCASSFQDRITDTQYFGPGTRLTVL.

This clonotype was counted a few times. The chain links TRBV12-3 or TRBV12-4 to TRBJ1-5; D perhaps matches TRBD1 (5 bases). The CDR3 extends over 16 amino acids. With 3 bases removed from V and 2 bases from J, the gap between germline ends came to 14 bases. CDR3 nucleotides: TGTGCCAGCAGTTTGAGAGGGGCGGGGGGCAATCAGCCCCAGCATTTT. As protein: CASSLRGAGGNQPQHF.

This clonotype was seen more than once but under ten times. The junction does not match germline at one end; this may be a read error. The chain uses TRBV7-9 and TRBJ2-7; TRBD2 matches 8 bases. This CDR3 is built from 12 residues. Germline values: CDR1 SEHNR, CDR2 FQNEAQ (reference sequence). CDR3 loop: CASSFPGLALTF. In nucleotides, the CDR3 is TGTGCCAGCAGCTTCCCCGGACTAGCCCTCACCTTC. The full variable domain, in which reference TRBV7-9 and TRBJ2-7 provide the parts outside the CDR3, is DTGVSQNPRHKITKRGQNVTFRCDPISEHNRLYWYRQTLGQGPEFLTYFQNEAQLEKSRLLSDRFSAERPKGSFSTLEIQRTEQGDSAMYLCASSFPGLALTFGPGTRLTVT.

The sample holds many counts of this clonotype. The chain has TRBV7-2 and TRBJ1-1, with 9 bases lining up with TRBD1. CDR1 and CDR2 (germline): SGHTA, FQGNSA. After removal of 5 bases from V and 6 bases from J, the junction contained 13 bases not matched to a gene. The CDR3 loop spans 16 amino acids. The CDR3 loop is CASSLQGAAGRAEAFF. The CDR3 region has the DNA TGTGCCAGCAGCCTACAGGGGGCGGCGGGGCGGGCTGAAGCTTTCTTT. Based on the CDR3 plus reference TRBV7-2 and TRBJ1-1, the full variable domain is GAGVSQSPSNKVTEKGKDVELRCDPISGHTALYWYRQSLGQGLEFLIYFQGNSAPDKSGLPSDRFSAERTGGSVSTLTIQRTQQEDSAVYLCASSLQGAAGRAEAFFGQGTRLTVV.

In DNA, the CDR3 is TGTGCCAGCAGTCCATACAATACGGACAGCGAGTTCTTC. Its translation is CASSPYNTDSEFF. V and J are TRBV2 and TRBJ2-1, with D possibly matching TRBD1 (6 bases). V was pared by 5 bases and J by 14 bases, with 19 bases between. Germline-derived CDR1 and CDR2 are SNHLY and FYNNEI. The CDR3 totals 13 residues.

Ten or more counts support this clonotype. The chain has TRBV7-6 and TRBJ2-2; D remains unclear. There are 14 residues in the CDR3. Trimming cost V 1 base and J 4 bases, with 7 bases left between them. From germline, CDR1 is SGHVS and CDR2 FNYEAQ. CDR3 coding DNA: TGTGCCAGCAGCTTAGGGCCGTTCACCGGGGAGCTGTTTTTT. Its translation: CASSLGPFTGELFF.

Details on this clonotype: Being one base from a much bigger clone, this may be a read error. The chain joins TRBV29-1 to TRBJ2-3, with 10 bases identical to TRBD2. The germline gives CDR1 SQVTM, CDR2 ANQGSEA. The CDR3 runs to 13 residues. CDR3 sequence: CSVASGGADTKYF. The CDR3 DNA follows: TGCAGCGTTGCCAGCGGGGGGGCCGATACGAAGTATTTT.

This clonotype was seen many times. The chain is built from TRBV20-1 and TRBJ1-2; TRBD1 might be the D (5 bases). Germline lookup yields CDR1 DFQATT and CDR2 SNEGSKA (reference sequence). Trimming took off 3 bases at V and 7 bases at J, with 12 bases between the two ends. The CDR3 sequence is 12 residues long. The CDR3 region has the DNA TGCAGTGCTAGGGACGGGGGTGCTGGCTACACCTTC. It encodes CSARDGGAGYTF.